The 20 T cell receptor beta chains given below trace back to one sample, sequenced in a study of Graves' ophthalmopathy and Graves' hyperthyroidism. RNA transcripts were the source from which TCR beta CDR3 regions were amplified. First-round RT-PCR used HTBI primers; second-round multiplex PCR followed. Via MiXCR, TCRdb re-called the multiplex PCR reads, giving one row per CDR3 protein. The sample has 150,000 or so distinct CDR3 sequences, over 35% seen once. Sequencing was carried out using peripheral blood. These receptors were obtained from a woman aged 40-49 years with Graves' ophthalmopathy.

This clonotype was counted many times. The chain joins TRBV4-2 to TRBJ2-2; D assignment may be TRBD1 or TRBD2 (5 bases each). There are 16 residues in the CDR3. The germline V gene has CDR1 LGHNA and CDR2 YNFKEQ. The V end lost 4 bases, the J end lost 0 bases, and 12 bases lay between the germline ends. CDR3 amino acids: CASSPAGAANTGELFF. In DNA, the CDR3 is TGTGCCAGCAGCCCAGCCGGGGCCGCGAACACCGGGGAGCTGTTTTTT.

This clonotype was seen a handful of times. The chain recombines TRBV12-3 or TRBV12-4 with TRBJ1-2, with D tentatively TRBD1 (6 bases). Deletions cut 3 bases from V and 6 bases from J, with 11 bases between. The CDR3 runs 13 residues. The CDR3 nucleotides are TGTGCCAGCAGTTTTACAGGGAACGATGGCTACACCTTC. It codes for CASSFTGNDGYTF.

This clonotype was recorded many times. The chain uses TRBV6-2 or TRBV6-3 and TRBJ1-2, with 7 bases identical to TRBD1. This CDR3 comprises 15 residues. Germline assignment: CDR1 MNHEY and CDR2 SVGEGT. V trimming: 5 bases; J trimming: 0 bases; junction bases outside the gene matches: 6. CDR3: CASSQITGANYGYTF. The DNA of the CDR3 is TGTGCCAGCAGTCAGATCACAGGGGCTAACTATGGCTACACCTTC.

At least ten counts were recorded for this clonotype. The rearrangement uses TRBV6-1 and TRBJ1-1; 8 bases align to TRBD1. The V gene end was trimmed by 6 bases and the J gene end by 5 bases; junction bases not matched to a gene: 5. CDR1 MNHNS and CDR2 SASEGT come from the germline V gene. The CDR3 length is 13 residues. The CDR3 spells CASRDRGGTEAFF. The DNA of the CDR3 is TGTGCCAGCAGAGACAGGGGAGGGACTGAAGCTTTCTTT.

With respect to this clonotype: Its ends do not fully match the called genes, so a read error is possible. The chain joins TRBV6-2 or TRBV6-3 to TRBJ2-7; D remains unclear. The CDR3 contains 12 residues. The germline V gene has CDR1 MNHEY and CDR2 SVGEGT. The chain's CDR3 is CASSYVVYERYF. The CDR3 bases are TGTGCCAGCAGCTACGTGGTATACGAGCGGTACTTC.

The genes are TRBV30 and TRBJ1-2; the D gene is possibly TRBD1 (5 bases). CDR1 is GTSNPN, CDR2 SVGIG, per germline (reference sequence). Deletions cut 1 base from V and 1 base from J, with 13 bases between. CDR3 length: 15 amino acids. In DNA, the CDR3 is TGTGCCTGGAGTGACGGGGGAGGACGTAACTATGGCTACACCTTC. Translating it yields CAWSDGGGRNYGYTF.

This clonotype was observed many times. The DNA for the CDR3 is TGTGCCAGCAGTTATCAGGGACTCTATGGCTACACCTTC. Its translation is CASSYQGLYGYTF. The V call is TRBV6-5, the J call TRBJ1-2, with D possibly being TRBD1 (5 bases). The CDR3 length is 13 residues. The V gene's germline CDR1 is MNHEY and CDR2 SVGAGI. The germline V and J ends were trimmed by 3 bases and 4 bases, with 9 bases remaining between them.

This clonotype was seen many times. The chain links TRBV25-1 to TRBJ2-5, with 10 bases lining up with TRBD2. V lost 7 bases, J lost 5 bases, and 7 bases stayed unmatched. The CDR3 covers 14 residues. Germline-derived CDR1 and CDR2 are MGHDK and SYGVNS. The CDR3 is CASISSGSRETQYF. The DNA for the CDR3 is TGTGCCAGCATTTCTAGCGGGAGCAGGGAGACCCAGTACTTC.

This chain uses TRBV28 with TRBJ1-5; D is unresolved. Per germline, CDR1 MDHEN and CDR2 SYDVKM. V gave up 3 bases and J gave up 4 bases, with 13 bases separating them. The CDR3 length is 15 residues. CDR3 DNA: TGTGCCAGCAGTTTGTTTGTAGGAGATAATCAGCCCCAGCATTTT. This translates into CASSLFVGDNQPQHF.

This clonotype was seen at least ten times. The CDR3, as DNA: TGCGCCAGCAGAGAGACGTCTCCGGTTTACGAGCAGTACTTC. Amino acid sequence: CASRETSPVYEQYF. This chain joins TRBV5-1 and TRBJ2-7; D uncertain. Trimming pared 5 bases from V and 4 bases from J, leaving 16 bases between. CDR1 is SGHRS, CDR2 YFSETQ, per germline. The CDR3 contains 14 residues.

Only a few counts were recorded for this clonotype. The genes are TRBV6-5 and TRBJ1-5, with a possible D match to TRBD1 (5 bases). This CDR3 has 14 residues. CDR1 is MNHEY, CDR2 SVGAGI, per germline. Trimming took off 5 bases at V and 4 bases at J, with 12 bases between the two ends. CDR3: CASSHGTENQPQHF. CDR3 nucleotide sequence: TGTGCCAGCAGTCACGGGACGGAGAATCAGCCCCAGCATTTT.

This clonotype was seen at least ten times. V is TRBV6-5 and J is TRBJ1-5; D gene unclear. CDR1 is MNHEY, CDR2 SVGAGI, per germline. The ends were cut back, 0 bases at V and 3 bases at J, with 9 bases in the middle. This CDR3 spans 15 amino acids. The CDR3 sequence: CASSYSNKANQPQHF. The CDR3 coding sequence is TGTGCCAGCAGTTACTCGAACAAGGCCAATCAGCCCCAGCATTTT.

This clonotype has at least ten counts. The chain combines TRBV7-2 with TRBJ1-5; TRBD1 agrees at 7 bases. J gave up 9 bases and V 5 bases, and 10 bases lay outside the gene matches. Germline V gives CDR1 SGHTA, CDR2 FQGNSA. The CDR3 is 14 residues long. DNA for the CDR3: TGTGCCAGCAGCGCGCGACAGGGATTCGGGCCCCAGCATTTT. As protein: CASSARQGFGPQHF.

The sample holds many counts of this clonotype. The chain couples TRBV20-1 to TRBJ2-4; D unclear. CDR3 length: 15 residues. The germline V gene has CDR1 DFQATT and CDR2 SNEGSKA (reference sequence). V dropped 0 bases and J dropped 0 bases, with 9 bases sitting between them. In nucleotides, the CDR3 is TGCAGTGCTAGAGACCTACAGCTAGCCAAAAACATTCAGTACTTC. Amino acid sequence: CSARDLQLAKNIQYF.

This clonotype was seen ten or more times. The V call is TRBV20-1, the J call TRBJ1-2; 11 positions match TRBD1. Germline V gene lookup returns CDR1 DFQATT and CDR2 SNEGSKA (reference sequence). The CDR3 contains 14 residues. Germline trimming cut 5 bases from V and 2 bases from J; bases unmatched to any gene: 4. Written as DNA, the CDR3 is TGCAGTGCTCGTAGGACAGGGGGCAACTATGGCTACACCTTC. Encoded protein: CSARRTGGNYGYTF.

This clonotype has at least ten counts. CDR3 region: CASSLVGLVVQTQYF. DNA for the CDR3: TGTGCCAGCAGTTTGGTAGGACTGGTGGTACAGACCCAGTACTTC. The chain couples TRBV28 to TRBJ2-5; D is perhaps TRBD2 (5 bases). The CDR3 is 15 amino acids. Trimming removed 3 bases at V and 6 bases at J, with 17 bases between. Germline CDR1 reads MDHEN; CDR2 reads SYDVKM.

This clonotype was seen at least ten times. The rearrangement uses TRBV7-3 and TRBJ2-7; 9 bases are shared with TRBD2. The germline V gene has CDR1 SGHTA and CDR2 FQGTGA. The CDR3 loop spans 13 amino acids. V was pared by 4 bases and J by 5 bases, with 3 bases of the junction left unmatched. CDR3 loop: CASSSSGMDEQYF. The CDR3, as DNA: TGTGCCAGCAGCTCTAGCGGGATGGACGAGCAGTACTTC.

In its sample, this clonotype was seen many times. This CDR3 is CASSLIKAGGSYEQYF. The CDR3 DNA follows: TGTGCCAGCAGCTTAATAAAAGCGGGAGGATCCTACGAGCAGTACTTC. The chain is built from TRBV7-2 and TRBJ2-7, with 9 bases identical to TRBD2. The germline V gene has CDR1 SGHTA and CDR2 FQGNSA. Trimming took 2 bases from V and 1 from J; bases not matched to a gene: 6. This CDR3 has 16 residues.

This clonotype has a count of ten or more. The chain employs TRBV7-9 and TRBJ2-5; TRBD1 matches 8 bases. The V gene end was trimmed by 5 bases and the J gene end by 8 bases; junction bases not matched to a gene: 13. Germline V lookup: CDR1 SEHNR, CDR2 FQNEAQ (reference sequence). There are 15 residues in the CDR3. The CDR3 region is CASSNRGTAKKTQYF. In DNA form, the CDR3 reads TGTGCCAGCAGCAACAGGGGGACAGCCAAGAAAACCCAGTACTTC.

This clonotype was counted at least ten times. The chain joins TRBV7-8 to TRBJ1-5; D may be TRBD1 (5 bases). The V gene lost 4 bases and the J gene lost 4 bases, with 11 bases spanning the gap. This CDR3 is built from 14 residues. The germline V gene encodes CDR1 SGHVS and CDR2 FQNEAQ. Here the CDR3 reads CASSSQGQNQPQHF. The CDR3 nucleotides read TGTGCCAGCAGCTCTCAGGGTCAAAATCAGCCCCAGCATTTT.